A selection of T cell receptor beta chains follows, all from one sample in a study of shared clonotypes between healthy human individuals. Clones were sequenced by immunoSEQ multiplex PCR, and TCRdb holds only the in-frame ones, with some missing. The sample has under 600,000 clones, roughly 98% seen once. Sequenced: naive CD8+ T cells sorted from blood. These receptors were collected from a man between 25 and 39 years old in good health. Both conserved end residues are part of each CDR3. Fields, in order: V gene, J gene, D gene, CDR3 DNA, CDR3 protein. A D gene is named only where the DNA matches it firmly.

V gene: TRBV7-6
J gene: TRBJ1-1
D gene: .
CDR3 DNA: TGTGCCAGCAGCGACACAGGGAACACTGAAGCTTTCTTT
CDR3 protein: CASSDTGNTEAFF

V gene: TRBV6-4
J gene: TRBJ2-2
D gene: .
CDR3 DNA: TGTGCCAGCAGTCCCCGGGGGACGGCTAACACCGGGGAGCTGTTTTTT
CDR3 protein: CASSPRGTANTGELFF

V gene: TRBV29-1
J gene: TRBJ2-1
D gene: TRBD2
CDR3 DNA: TGCAGCGTCGCCGGAGCTGGACTAGTGGGCAATGAGCAGTTCTTC
CDR3 protein: CSVAGAGLVGNEQFF

V gene: TRBV7-9
J gene: TRBJ1-2
D gene: TRBD1
CDR3 DNA: TGTGCCAGCAGCTTAGGGAGCAGGGGGCAGGGAACAGGCTACACCTTC
CDR3 protein: CASSLGSRGQGTGYTF

V gene: TRBV30
J gene: TRBJ2-7
D gene: .
CDR3 DNA: TGTGCCTGGAAGGGAAATAACTACGAGCAGTACTTC
CDR3 protein: CAWKGNNYEQYF

V gene: TRBV10-3
J gene: TRBJ2-7
D gene: TRBD1
CDR3 DNA: TGTGCCATCAGTGACCGGACAGGGTCCTACGAGCAGTACTTC
CDR3 protein: CAISDRTGSYEQYF

V gene: TRBV27
J gene: TRBJ1-5
D gene: TRBD1
CDR3 DNA: TGTGCCAGCAGTTTGCAGGGGGAGAATCAGCCCCAGCATTTT
CDR3 protein: CASSLQGENQPQHF

V gene: TRBV10-2
J gene: TRBJ2-1
D gene: TRBD2
CDR3 DNA: TGCGCCAGCAGTGAGGGACTAGCGGGAGGCAATGAGCAGTTCTTC
CDR3 protein: CASSEGLAGGNEQFF

V gene: TRBV7-9
J gene: TRBJ2-7
D gene: .
CDR3 DNA: TGTGCCAGCAGCTCAATACGTGACAGATCCTCGTATGAGCAGTACTTC
CDR3 protein: CASSSIRDRSSYEQYF

V gene: TRBV27
J gene: TRBJ2-7
D gene: .
CDR3 DNA: TGTGCCAGCACCTCCTACAATCTTCGGGAACCCCTCGAGCAGTACTTC
CDR3 protein: CASTSYNLREPLEQYF

V gene: TRBV14
J gene: TRBJ2-3
D gene: TRBD1
CDR3 DNA: TGTGCCAGCAGCCGGACAGGAGATACGCAGTATTTT
CDR3 protein: CASSRTGDTQYF

V gene: TRBV11-1
J gene: TRBJ2-1
D gene: .
CDR3 DNA: TGTGCCAGCAGCTCCCCAGCGCCGTACAATGAGCAGTTCTTC
CDR3 protein: CASSSPAPYNEQFF

V gene: TRBV25-1
J gene: TRBJ1-5
D gene: .
CDR3 DNA: TGTGCCAGCAGTTACGGGGATAGCAATCAGCCCCAGCATTTT
CDR3 protein: CASSYGDSNQPQHF

V gene: TRBV29-1
J gene: TRBJ2-2
D gene: .
CDR3 DNA: TGCAGCGTTGATTTGGGGACCGGGGAGCTGTTTTTT
CDR3 protein: CSVDLGTGELFF

V gene: TRBV5-4
J gene: TRBJ2-1
D gene: .
CDR3 DNA: TGTGCCAGCAGCTTGGGACTTTTGAGCTCCTACAATGAGCAGTTCTTC
CDR3 protein: CASSLGLLSSYNEQFF

V gene: TRBV5-1
J gene: TRBJ2-1
D gene: TRBD2
CDR3 DNA: TGCGCCAGCAGCTCAGGACTAGCGGGACCCAATGAGCAGTTCTTC
CDR3 protein: CASSSGLAGPNEQFF